This paragraph covers one T cell receptor beta chain sequence. What it binds is not known. The DNA is omitted, as the CDR3 cannot be located on it reliably, and the CDR3 follows TCRdb's listing. All of the isolated RNA was reverse transcribed, so expressed TCRB transcripts were sequenced. TCRdb's copy holds only in-frame clones and misses some; the assay was immunoSEQ multiplex PCR. The sample records 150,000 to 170,000 clones, about 8.1% being singletons. The record originates from a study of beta chain features in type 1 diabetes. Per donor, one heparinised blood draw averaged about 110 mL. CD45RO/CCR7/CD25/CD127/CD95/CD27 sorting isolated CD4+ naive, central memory, regulatory and stem cell-like memory cells. Counting both end residues, the CDR3 totals 16 amino acids. Germline assignment: CDR1 MNHEY and CDR2 SVGAGI. Study conclusions and caveats: Shorter TCRB CDR3s, moderately but significantly so, marked every one of the four CD4+ subsets in Type 1 diabetes patients. Within the patient group, naive, central memory and Treg TCRB repertoires appeared more similar to each other than within healthy donors.

Material: central memory CD4+ T cells from blood. The chain uses TRBV6-5 and TRBJ2-5; the table names TRBD1, a call not compared with the DNA. The TCR comes from a man aged 18-30 years in good health. The CDR3 region is CASSSSYNSQSETQYF.